The text below deals with one TCR beta chain. What it binds is not known. The record originates from a study of T cell clonotyping in hematopoietic cell transplantation. Study-wide background: Recipients were bled about 28 days pretransplant and at posttransplant days 30, 100, 180.

The CDR3 runs 13 residues. Germline V gene data show CDR1 as SGHTA and CDR2 as FQGTGA. V was shortened by 2 bases and J by 9 bases, with 13 bases between the two germline ends. The study's findings and limits: Without cell sorting, CD4 versus CD8 contributions remain unresolved. Pathologically expanded recipient clonotypes increased progressively from day 30 to day 180 as diversity fell.

Only in-frame clones appear in the TCRdb table, and some are missing; sequencing was by immunoSEQ multiplex PCR. The table lists about 2,000 clones, more than 75% of them singletons. Sequencing used PBMCs, obtained at the time of graft-versus-host disease after allogeneic stem cell transplant. The chain links TRBV7-3 to TRBJ1-1; the D gene is possibly TRBD1 (5 bases). This TCR derives from a male patient between 18 and 35 years old who had an allogeneic stem cell transplant from a related donor, so the T cells may come from the graft donor. Some clones in this sample may be carry-over from other donors' samples. In DNA form, the CDR3 reads TGTGCCAGCAGCTTAGGACATACTGGAAAAGCTTTCTTT. It specifies CASSLGHTGKAFF.